The 2 T cell receptor beta chains given below trace back to one sample, sequenced in a study of blood T cell repertoires in COVID-19. TCRdb's table, derived via immunoSEQ multiplex PCR, lists solely in-frame clones and lacks some. In the table there are 210,000 or so clones, about 83% of which are singletons. Sequencing was done on a sample of peripheral blood. The source of these receptors is a woman aged 25 to 39 with COVID-19, enrolled during active disease.

The chain joins TRBV5-5 to TRBJ2-2, with TRBD1 as a possible D gene (6 bases). Germline V CDR1 and CDR2: SGHKS, YYEKEE (reference sequence). The length of the CDR3 is 14 residues. Trimming cost V 4 bases and J 6 bases, with 13 bases left between them. The CDR3 spells CASSVTGRAGELFF. The CDR3, as DNA: TGTGCCAGCAGCGTAACAGGGAGAGCCGGGGAGCTGTTTTTT.

The chain links TRBV5-4 to TRBJ2-5, with 7 positions matching TRBD1. The germline V gene has CDR1 SGHNT and CDR2 YYREEE (reference sequence). The CDR3 length is 16 residues. With 7 bases clipped from V and 4 bases from J, the junction kept 16 bases outside the gene matches. The CDR3 sequence: CASGLSGQVDLETQYF. The CDR3 DNA reads as TGTGCCAGCGGCCTTTCTGGACAGGTCGACCTAGAGACCCAGTACTTC.